This T cell receptor (beta chain) was documented in a study of blood T cell repertoires in COVID-19. Study-level information: COVID-19 samples collected from the United States, Italy and Spain covered acute and convalescent phases. PBMCs, B-cell-depleted T cells, or T cells were the source of the cDNA or gDNA that made up the material.

Assay used: immunoSEQ multiplex PCR; TCRdb lists only in-frame clones, some missing. The table shows some 14,000 clones, with over 65% occurring only once. The ends were cut back, 5 bases at V and 6 bases at J, with 13 bases in the middle. The germline V gene encodes CDR1 LGHDT and CDR2 YNNKEL (reference sequence). This CDR3 contains 13 residues. The clonotype comes from a man aged 40-50 years with active or convalescent COVID-19. The J gene is TRBJ1-2, the V gene TRBV3-1 (or the pseudogene TRBV3-2); unclear D gene. Sequencing was done on a sample of peripheral blood. CDR3 DNA: TGTGCCAGCAGCACGACTGGCGGTCATGGCTACACCTTC. The encoded protein is CASSTTGGHGYTF.